This record looks at one T cell receptor beta chain sequence and its context. Its antigen is not identified. V lost 3 bases, J lost 0 bases, and 1 base stayed unmatched. In germline, CDR1 is SGHNT, CDR2 YYREEE (reference sequence). The CDR3 consists of 16 residues. These data belong to a study of shared clonotypes between healthy human individuals. Study-level points and caveats: Generation of non-shared clonotypes was less probable than generation of clonotypes shared by all four donors. Clonotype sharing among donors, it was expected, would be affected by sequencing depth.

Sequencing was performed with immunoSEQ multiplex PCR; in TCRdb, only in-frame clones are kept and a portion is missing. Of some 2,100,000 clones in the sample, approximately 96% were seen once. Sequencing used naive CD4+ T cells sorted from blood. The sample's subset: CD45RA+ positively selected. The sequence was collected from a man aged 18 to 29 in good health. The chain links TRBV5-4 to TRBJ2-2, with 11 bases fitting TRBD2. CDR3 protein: CASSWGLAANTGELFF. The DNA for the CDR3 is TGTGCCAGCAGCTGGGGACTAGCGGCGAACACCGGGGAGCTGTTTTTT. Based on the CDR3 plus reference TRBV5-4 and TRBJ2-2, the full variable domain is ETGVTQSPTHLIKTRGQQVTLRCSSQSGHNTVSWYQQALGQGPQFIFQYYREEENGRGNFPPRFSGLQFPNYSSELNVNALELDDSALYLCASSWGLAANTGELFFGEGSRLTVL.